These 7 T cell receptor beta chains were all obtained from the same sample, sequenced in a study of Ad26.COV2.S vaccination and SARS-CoV-2 variants. Treatment here: roughly 18 received Ad26.COV2.S at low or high dose, single or two shots; about 5 received placebo; per-sample allocation not given. Sampling was performed 63 days after the first vaccine or placebo injection. Sequencing was performed with immunoSEQ multiplex PCR; in TCRdb, only in-frame clones are kept and a portion is missing. The table shows some 370,000 clones, with around four fifths occurring only once. Source: peripheral blood, taken in a trial of Ad26.COV2.S vaccine versus placebo. Receptors were obtained from a person between 18 and 65 years old who received the Ad26.COV2.S COVID-19 vaccine or a placebo.

The chain combines TRBV5-1 with TRBJ2-7; 7 nucleotides align to TRBD2. Trimming took 4 bases from V and 7 from J; bases not matched to a gene: 8. The CDR3 runs to 13 residues. Per the germline V gene, CDR1 is SGHRS and CDR2 is YFSETQ. CDR3 DNA sequence: TGCGCCAGCAGCCCGGTGGGAGGGTTTGAGCAGTACTTC. Translated: CASSPVGGFEQYF.

The chain carries TRBV19 and TRBJ1-5; D perhaps matches TRBD1 (5 bases). Trimming pared 2 bases from V and 7 bases from J, leaving 18 bases between. The CDR3 loop spans 16 amino acids. Germline values: CDR1 LNHDA, CDR2 SQIVND (reference sequence). The CDR3 loop reads CASSILGRAPPQPQHF. CDR3 nucleotide sequence: TGTGCCAGTAGTATACTGGGCAGGGCCCCCCCCCAGCCCCAGCATTTT.

This chain joins TRBV6-5 and TRBJ2-5; tentative D call: TRBD2 (6 bases). The germline V gene encodes CDR1 MNHEY and CDR2 SVGAGI. This CDR3 contains 15 residues. Trimming removed 2 bases at V and 8 bases at J, with 18 bases between. The CDR3 DNA sequence: TGTGCCAGCAGTTACGGTCACGGGAGAGGAGAAACCCAGTACTTC. Translated, it gives CASSYGHGRGETQYF.

This clone has a single count. The J gene is TRBJ2-7, the V gene TRBV6-6; D not certain. The V gene lost 7 bases and the J gene lost 7 bases, with 11 bases spanning the gap. CDR1 is MNHNY and CDR2 is SVGAGI in the germline V gene (reference sequence). This CDR3 is built from 11 residues. The CDR3 nucleotides are TGTGCCAGCACCTTGACTGGGGAGCAGTACTTC. It translates to CASTLTGEQYF.

The CDR3 region has the DNA TGTGCCAGCAGCCTCCAAGGCAGGACGAACACTGAAGCTTTCTTT. Amino acids: CASSLQGRTNTEAFF. The chain has TRBV5-4 and TRBJ1-1; D unresolved. This CDR3 comprises 15 residues. Trimming shortened V by 4 bases and J by 1 base, and 14 bases separated the two germline ends. The V gene's germline CDR1 is SGHNT and CDR2 YYREEE (reference sequence).

The CDR3 protein is CASSWGATYEQYF. In nucleotides, the CDR3 is TGTGCCAGCAGTTGGGGGGCGACCTACGAGCAGTACTTC. The chain has TRBV27 and TRBJ2-7; the D call may be TRBD1 or TRBD2 (6 bases each). Germline V gene lookup returns CDR1 MNHEY and CDR2 SMNVEV (reference sequence). This CDR3 has 13 amino acids. With 4 bases removed from V and 2 bases from J, the gap between germline ends came to 9 bases.

The rearrangement uses TRBV21-1 and TRBJ1-4. TRBV21-1 has pseudogene status. CDR3 length equals 15 residues. DNA for the CDR3: TGTGCCAGCAGCAAAGAGGAAGTCCCGGGGGAAAAACTGTTTTTT. Translation gives CASSKEEVPGEKLFF.